This T cell receptor (beta chain) was obtained from a study of T cell responses to AZD1222 COVID-19 vaccine. Study-wide findings and caveats: Donors, mostly white British, included more females; clonal diversity was possibly underestimated.

In the case of this clone: Its antigen is not known.

The assay was immunoSEQ multiplex PCR, and TCRdb's table has in-frame clones only and misses some. This repertoire shows 130,000 to 150,000 clones, about nine tenths found once; its top ten account for 3.5% to 4%. The receptor comes from an adult who received the AZD1222 COVID-19 vaccine. The specimen was peripheral blood, collected 28 days after the second AZD1222 dose.

The CDR3 is CASSVGNTIYF. CDR3 nucleotides: TGTGCCAGTAGTGTGGGAAACACCATATATTTT. The V and J genes are TRBV19 and TRBJ1-3; D gene unclear. The V gene's germline CDR1 is LNHDA and CDR2 SQIVND (reference sequence). V lost 5 bases and J lost 4, with 3 bases in between. The CDR3 runs 11 residues. Filled out from reference TRBV19 and TRBJ1-3, the complete variable domain reads DGGITQSPKYLFRKEGQNVTLSCEQNLNHDAMYWYRQDPGQGLRLIYYSQIVNDFQKGDIAEGYSVSREKKESFPLTVTSAQKNPTAFYLCASSVGNTIYFGEGSWLTVV.